A selection of T cell receptor beta chains follows, all from one sample in a study of control samples from healthy donors and cancer patients. The protocol was immunoSEQ multiplex PCR, while the TCRdb copy is restricted to in-frame clones and leaves out a portion. The sample contains 80,000 or so clones, around 92% of which appear only once. Sequenced sample: blood. These receptors all stem from a man in his fifties in good health. The CDR3 runs from the conserved cysteine through the conserved F or W. Each record gives: V gene, J gene, D gene, clone size, CDR3 protein, CDR3 DNA. D genes are given only for firm matches. Some rows have no size entry. The others give once, few or many, or a class for an expanded clone.

v_gene: TRBV6-2/TRBV6-3; j_gene: TRBJ2-7; d_gene: .; abundance: .; CDR3aa: CASSYRQGLDEQYF; CDR3nt: TGTGCCAGCAGTTACCGGCAGGGACTCGACGAGCAGTACTTC
v_gene: TRBV2; j_gene: TRBJ1-3; d_gene: .; abundance: .; CDR3aa: CASGAGYSGNTIYF; CDR3nt: TGTGCCAGCGGGGCGGGATACTCTGGAAACACCATATATTTT
v_gene: TRBV19; j_gene: TRBJ2-5; d_gene: .; abundance: .; CDR3aa: CASSNRGRETQYF; CDR3nt: TGTGCCAGTAGCAATCGGGGGAGAGAGACCCAGTACTTC
v_gene: TRBV12-5; j_gene: TRBJ2-6; d_gene: .; abundance: .; CDR3aa: CASALGSGANVLTF; CDR3nt: TGTGCTAGTGCCCTTGGTTCTGGGGCCAACGTCCTGACTTTC
v_gene: TRBV5-4; j_gene: TRBJ2-5; d_gene: .; abundance: .; CDR3aa: CASSLGLAHIQETQYF; CDR3nt: TGTGCCAGCAGCTTGGGGCTAGCGCACATCCAAGAGACCCAGTACTTC
v_gene: TRBV7-2; j_gene: TRBJ1-3; d_gene: .; abundance: .; CDR3aa: CASSLGTGNTIYF; CDR3nt: TGTGCCAGCAGCTTAGGGACTGGAAACACCATATATTTT
v_gene: TRBV3-1/TRBV3-2; j_gene: TRBJ1-3; d_gene: TRBD1; abundance: .; CDR3aa: CASSRQGTAPVSGNTIYF; CDR3nt: TGTGCCAGCAGCCGACAGGGCACTGCTCCTGTCTCTGGAAACACCATATATTTT
v_gene: TRBV7-9; j_gene: TRBJ1-1; d_gene: TRBD1; abundance: .; CDR3aa: CASSLGTGTGWSTEAFF; CDR3nt: TGTGCCAGCAGCTTAGGGACAGGGACCGGGTGGAGCACTGAAGCTTTCTTT
v_gene: TRBV3-1/TRBV3-2; j_gene: TRBJ1-5; d_gene: .; abundance: few; CDR3aa: CASSQDNQPQHF; CDR3nt: TGTGCCAGCAGCCAAGACAATCAGCCCCAGCATTTT
v_gene: TRBV4-1; j_gene: TRBJ1-5; d_gene: TRBD1; abundance: .; CDR3aa: CASSQARGQGQKQPQHF; CDR3nt: TGCGCCAGCAGCCAAGCCCGTGGACAGGGACAAAAACAGCCCCAGCATTTT
v_gene: TRBV3-1/TRBV3-2; j_gene: TRBJ2-1; d_gene: .; abundance: .; CDR3aa: CASSPLQNNEQFF; CDR3nt: TGTGCCAGCAGCCCGCTCCAGAACAATGAGCAGTTCTTC
v_gene: TRBV24-1; j_gene: TRBJ2-1; d_gene: .; abundance: once; CDR3aa: CATSGFMGHEQFF; CDR3nt: TGTGCCACCAGTGGTTTCATGGGGCATGAGCAGTTCTTC
v_gene: TRBV19; j_gene: TRBJ1-5; d_gene: .; abundance: .; CDR3aa: CASSIFGIQPQHF; CDR3nt: TGTGCCAGTAGTATATTCGGGATCCAGCCCCAGCATTTT